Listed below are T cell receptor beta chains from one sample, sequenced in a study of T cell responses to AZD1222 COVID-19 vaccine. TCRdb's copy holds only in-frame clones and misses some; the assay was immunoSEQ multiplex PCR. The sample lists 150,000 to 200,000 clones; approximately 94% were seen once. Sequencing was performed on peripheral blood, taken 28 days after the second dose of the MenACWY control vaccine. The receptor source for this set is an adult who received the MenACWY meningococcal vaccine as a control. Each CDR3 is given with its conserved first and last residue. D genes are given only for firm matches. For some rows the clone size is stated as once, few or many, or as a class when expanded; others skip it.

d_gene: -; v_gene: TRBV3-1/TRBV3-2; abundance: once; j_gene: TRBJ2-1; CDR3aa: CASSQKRGRESYNEQFF; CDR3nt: TGTGCCAGCAGCCAAAAGAGGGGTAGGGAATCCTACAATGAGCAGTTCTTC
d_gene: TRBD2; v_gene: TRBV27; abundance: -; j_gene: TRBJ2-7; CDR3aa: CASSIGPRLAGRFSYEQYF; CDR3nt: TGTGCCAGCAGTATTGGACCTCGGCTAGCGGGGAGGTTCTCCTACGAGCAGTACTTC
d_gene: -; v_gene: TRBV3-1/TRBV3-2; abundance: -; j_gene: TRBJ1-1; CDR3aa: CASSQMRINTEAFF; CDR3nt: TGTGCCAGCAGCCAAATGAGGATTAACACTGAAGCTTTCTTT
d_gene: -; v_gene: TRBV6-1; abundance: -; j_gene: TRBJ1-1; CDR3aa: CASSELEGLGEAFF; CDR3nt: TGTGCCAGCAGTGAATTGGAGGGTCTGGGTGAAGCTTTCTTT
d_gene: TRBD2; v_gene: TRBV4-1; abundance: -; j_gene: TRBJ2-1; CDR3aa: CASSQDGTSGRVGYNEQFF; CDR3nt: TGCGCCAGCAGCCAAGATGGGACTAGCGGGAGAGTAGGCTACAATGAGCAGTTCTTC
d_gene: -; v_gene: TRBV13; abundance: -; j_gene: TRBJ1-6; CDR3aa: CASSFRGGNSPLHF; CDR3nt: TGTGCCAGCAGCTTCCGGGGGGGAAATTCACCCCTCCACTTT
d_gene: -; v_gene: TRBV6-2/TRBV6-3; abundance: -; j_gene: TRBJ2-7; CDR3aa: CASSTTKDPKSSYEQYF; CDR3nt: TGTGCCAGCAGTACCACCAAGGACCCAAAGAGCTCCTACGAGCAGTACTTC
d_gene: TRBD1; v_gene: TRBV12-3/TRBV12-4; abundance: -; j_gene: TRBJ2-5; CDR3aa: CASSRDRQETQYF; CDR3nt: TGTGCCAGCAGTCGGGACAGGCAAGAGACCCAGTACTTC
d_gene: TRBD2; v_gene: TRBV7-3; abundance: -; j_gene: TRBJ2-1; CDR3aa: CASSLLAGGGEQFF; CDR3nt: TGTGCCAGCAGCTTACTAGCGGGAGGGGGTGAGCAGTTCTTC
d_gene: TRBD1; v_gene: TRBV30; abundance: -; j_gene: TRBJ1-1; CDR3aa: CAWSSGQGPEAFF; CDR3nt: TGTGCCTGGAGTTCCGGACAGGGCCCTGAAGCTTTCTTT
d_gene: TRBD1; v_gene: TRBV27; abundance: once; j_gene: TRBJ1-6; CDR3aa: CASSSGTGDNSPLHF; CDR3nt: TGTGCCAGCAGTTCCGGGACAGGGGATAATTCACCCCTCCACTTT
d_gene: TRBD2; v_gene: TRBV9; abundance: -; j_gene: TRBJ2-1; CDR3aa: CASSPPSGYNEQFF; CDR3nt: TGTGCCAGCAGCCCCCCTAGCGGCTACAATGAGCAGTTCTTC
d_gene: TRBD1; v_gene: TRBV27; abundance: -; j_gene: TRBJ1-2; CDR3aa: CASSSPLTGNYGYTF; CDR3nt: TGTGCCAGCAGCTCTCCTCTGACAGGGAACTATGGCTACACCTTC
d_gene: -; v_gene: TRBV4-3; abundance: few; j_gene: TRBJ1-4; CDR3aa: CASSQGGTTNEKLFF; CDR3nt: TGCGCCAGCAGCCAAGGGGGGACAACTAATGAAAAACTGTTTTTT
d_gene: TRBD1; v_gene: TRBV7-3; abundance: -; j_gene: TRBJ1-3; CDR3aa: CASSPLGQASGNTIYF; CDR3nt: TGTGCCAGCAGCCCCCTTGGACAGGCCTCTGGAAACACCATATATTTT
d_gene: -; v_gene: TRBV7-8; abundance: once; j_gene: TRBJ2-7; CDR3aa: CASLSRDGFFGDEQYF; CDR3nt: TGTGCCAGCCTCTCTCGGGACGGCTTTTTCGGGGACGAGCAGTACTTC
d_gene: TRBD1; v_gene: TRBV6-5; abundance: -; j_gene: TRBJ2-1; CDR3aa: CASRDRGLYNEQFF; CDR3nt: TGTGCCAGCAGGGACAGGGGGCTTTACAATGAGCAGTTCTTC
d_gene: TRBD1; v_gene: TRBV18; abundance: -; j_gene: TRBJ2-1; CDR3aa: CASSPGSGTGSQFF; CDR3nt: TGTGCCAGCTCACCCGGCTCCGGGACAGGGTCGCAGTTCTTC
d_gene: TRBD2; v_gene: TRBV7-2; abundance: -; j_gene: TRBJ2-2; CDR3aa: CASSLGGLAGTDTGELFF; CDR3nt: TGTGCCAGCAGCTTAGGCGGGCTAGCGGGAACGGACACCGGGGAGCTGTTTTTT
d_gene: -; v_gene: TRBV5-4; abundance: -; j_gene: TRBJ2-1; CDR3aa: CASSLAQASSYNEQFF; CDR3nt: TGTGCCAGCAGCTTGGCCCAAGCGAGCTCCTACAATGAGCAGTTCTTC
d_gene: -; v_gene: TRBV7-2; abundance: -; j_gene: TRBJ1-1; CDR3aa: CASSLVSGGEAFF; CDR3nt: TGTGCCAGCAGCTTAGTGTCTGGGGGGGAAGCTTTCTTT
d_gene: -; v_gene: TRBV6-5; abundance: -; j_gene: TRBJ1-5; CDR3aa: CASSYSTSQPQHF; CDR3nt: TGTGCCAGCAGTTACTCGACCAGTCAGCCCCAGCATTTT
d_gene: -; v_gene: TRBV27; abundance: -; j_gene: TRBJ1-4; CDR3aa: CASSSLTGDEKLFF; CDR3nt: TGTGCCAGCAGTTCTCTAACGGGAGATGAAAAACTGTTTTTT
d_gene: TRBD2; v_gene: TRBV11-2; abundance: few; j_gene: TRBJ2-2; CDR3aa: CASSSGSGTNTGELFF; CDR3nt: TGTGCCAGCAGCTCCGGAAGCGGGACGAACACCGGGGAGCTGTTTTTT
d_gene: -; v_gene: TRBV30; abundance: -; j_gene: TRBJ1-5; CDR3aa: CAWSVLGTSNQPQHF; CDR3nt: TGTGCCTGGAGTGTACTTGGGACGAGCAATCAGCCCCAGCATTTT
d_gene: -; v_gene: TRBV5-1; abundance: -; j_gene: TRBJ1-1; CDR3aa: CASSLGQANTEAFF; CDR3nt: TGCGCCAGCAGCTTGGGACAGGCGAACACTGAAGCTTTCTTT
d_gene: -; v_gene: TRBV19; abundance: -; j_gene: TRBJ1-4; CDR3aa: CASSSTGLKGEKLFF; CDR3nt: TGTGCCAGTAGTTCTACAGGGTTGAAGGGGGAAAAACTGTTTTTT
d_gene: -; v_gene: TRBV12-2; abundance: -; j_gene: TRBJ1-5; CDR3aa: CASRLRGRGTGRDQPQHF; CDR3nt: TGTGCAAGTCGCTTAAGGGGTCGAGGGACAGGGCGCGATCAGCCCCAGCATTTT
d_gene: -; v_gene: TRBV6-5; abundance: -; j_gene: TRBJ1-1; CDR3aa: CASSYRADQGTEAFF; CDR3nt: TGTGCCAGCAGTTACCGCGCAGACCAGGGAACTGAAGCTTTCTTT
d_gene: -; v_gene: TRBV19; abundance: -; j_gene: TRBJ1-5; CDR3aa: CASSMQAGLNQPQHF; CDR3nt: TGTGCCAGTAGTATGCAGGCGGGACTCAATCAGCCCCAGCATTTT
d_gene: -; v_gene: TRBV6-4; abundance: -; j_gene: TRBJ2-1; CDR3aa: CASSDSPLIGVINEQFF; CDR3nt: TGTGCCAGCAGTGACTCGCCCCTGATAGGGGTCATCAATGAGCAGTTCTTC
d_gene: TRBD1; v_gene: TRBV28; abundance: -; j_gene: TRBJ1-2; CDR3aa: CASSMGTGGPLYYGYTF; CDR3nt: TGTGCCAGCAGCATGGGGACAGGGGGCCCCCTTTACTATGGCTACACCTTC